This T cell receptor (beta chain) was retrieved from a study of blood T cell repertoires in COVID-19. Trimming took off 5 bases at V and 0 bases at J, with 7 bases between the two ends. This CDR3 spans 13 amino acids. From germline, CDR1 is SGHAT and CDR2 FQDESV (reference sequence). Sequencing was performed with immunoSEQ multiplex PCR; in TCRdb, only in-frame clones are kept and a portion is missing. The table records 330,000 or so clones, about 92% of them present only once. The receptor was derived from a woman in her twenties or thirties who had recovered from COVID-19. The chain has TRBV11-1 and TRBJ1-1; D ambiguous. The sequencing sample was made of PBMCs or T cells enriched from blood (not recorded which). The CDR3 coding sequence is TGTGCCAGCAGCGTATTTATGAACACTGAAGCTTTCTTT. Its protein is CASSVFMNTEAFF.